Sequencing of this TCR beta chain was carried out in a study of beta chain features in type 1 diabetes. Study-level findings and limits: Moderate but significant shortening of TCRB CDR3s was recorded in all four CD4+ subsets from Type 1 diabetes patients. A greater similarity of naive, central memory and Treg TCRB repertoires was seen among patients than among healthy donors. HLA effects on TCRB rearrangement stayed unresolved here.

About this clone: Its antigen remains unknown.

The entirety of the isolated RNA underwent reverse transcription, so expressed TCRB transcripts were sequenced. Read counts averaged around 3.9 million for samples of naive, central memory and regulatory T cells. Assay used: immunoSEQ multiplex PCR; TCRdb lists only in-frame clones, some missing. The sample lists approximately 360,000 clones, roughly 13% occurring once. CD45RO/CCR7/CD25/CD127/CD95/CD27 sorting isolated CD4+ naive, central memory, regulatory and stem cell-like memory cells. V was cut by 7 bases and J by 3 bases, with 15 bases left in between. This CDR3 contains 13 residues. Germline CDR1 and CDR2: SQVTM and ANQGSEA.

The chain links TRBV29-1 to TRBJ1-1; D remains ambiguous. Sample: naive CD4+ T cells from blood. This receptor was taken from a woman aged 18-29 years with type 1 diabetes. CDR3 in amino acids: CSAVQRRDTEAFF. CDR3 bases: TGCAGCGCTGTCCAAAGGCGGGACACTGAAGCTTTCTTT. The variable domain in full, completed from reference TRBV29-1 and TRBJ1-1, reads SAVISQKPSRDICQRGTSLTIQCQVDSQVTMMFWYRQQPGQSLTLIATANQGSEATYESGFVIDKFPISRPNLTFSTLTVSNMSPEDSSIYLCSAVQRRDTEAFFGQGTRLTVV.